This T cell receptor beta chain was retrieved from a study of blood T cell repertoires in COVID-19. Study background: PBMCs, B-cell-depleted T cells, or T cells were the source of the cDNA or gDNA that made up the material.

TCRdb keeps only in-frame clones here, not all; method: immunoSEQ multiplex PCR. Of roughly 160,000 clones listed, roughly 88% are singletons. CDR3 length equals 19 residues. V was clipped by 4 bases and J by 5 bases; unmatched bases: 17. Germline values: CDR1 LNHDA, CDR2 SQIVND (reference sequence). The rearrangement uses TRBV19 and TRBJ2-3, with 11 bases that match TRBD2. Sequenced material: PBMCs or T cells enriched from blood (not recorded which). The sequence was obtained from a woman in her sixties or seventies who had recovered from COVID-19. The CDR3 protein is CASSNTGGLGLAGGDTQYF. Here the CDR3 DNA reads TGTGCCAGTAGTAACACAGGGGGACTAGGACTAGCGGGCGGAGATACGCAGTATTTT. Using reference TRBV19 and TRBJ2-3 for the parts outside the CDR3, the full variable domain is DGGITQSPKYLFRKEGQNVTLSCEQNLNHDAMYWYRQDPGQGLRLIYYSQIVNDFQKGDIAEGYSVSREKKESFPLTVTSAQKNPTAFYLCASSNTGGLGLAGGDTQYFGPGTRLTVL.